Each of the 23 T cell receptor beta chains below was sequenced from the same sample in a study of blood T cell repertoires in COVID-19. Using immunoSEQ multiplex PCR, the repertoire was profiled, and TCRdb retains in-frame clones only, with some absent. The table lists 230,000 or so clones, roughly 89% of them singletons. The sequenced material came from peripheral blood. These receptor sequences come from an older woman with COVID-19, enrolled during active disease.

The chain joins TRBV7-9 to TRBJ1-1, with TRBD1 identical over 7 bases. V dropped 10 bases and J dropped 5; count of bases not matched to a gene: 7. Germline CDR1 and CDR2: SEHNR and FQNEAQ (reference sequence). The CDR3 sequence is 12 residues long. As DNA, the CDR3 is TGTGCCATCCAACGGGACAGTACTGAAGCTTTCTTT. Amino acids: CAIQRDSTEAFF.

The chain is built from TRBV19 and TRBJ1-6; no definite D call. The germline CDR1 and CDR2 sequences are LNHDA and SQIVND (reference sequence). The germline V and J ends were trimmed by 8 bases and 9 bases, with 14 bases remaining between them. The CDR3 sequence is 13 residues long. This CDR3 is CASSTRGGSPLHF. The CDR3 DNA sequence: TGTGCCAGTTCAACTCGGGGAGGTTCACCCCTCCACTTT.

The gene calls are TRBV2 and TRBJ2-7; TRBD2 matches 8 bases. The CDR3 has 13 amino acids. Trimming cost V 7 bases and J 12 bases; bases outside gene matches: 14. Germline V gene sequence: CDR1 SNHLY, CDR2 FYNNEI. CDR3 loop: CASTGSRERGLYF. CDR3 sequence (DNA): TGTGCCAGCACTGGTAGTCGTGAGCGGGGGCTGTACTTC.

The CDR3 sequence: CASSLDRVAYEQYF. Written as DNA, the CDR3 is TGCGCCAGCAGCCTGGACAGGGTGGCCTACGAGCAGTACTTC. The rearrangement uses TRBV5-1 and TRBJ2-7; 8 positions agree with TRBD1. The CDR3 covers 14 residues. J was trimmed by 2 bases and V by 4 bases; bases with no gene match: 5. Germline V gives CDR1 SGHRS, CDR2 YFSETQ. Based on the CDR3 plus reference TRBV5-1 and TRBJ2-7, the full variable domain is KAGVTQTPRYLIKTRGQQVTLSCSPISGHRSVSWYQQTPGQGLQFLFEYFSETQRNKGNFPGRFSGRQFSNSRSEMNVSTLELGDSALYLCASSLDRVAYEQYFGPGTRLTVT.

The CDR3 DNA reads TGTGCCAGCGGGGGGACCCGGGAGCTGTTTTTT. Amino acids: CASGGTRELFF. This chain connects TRBV9 to TRBJ2-2, with a weak D call TRBD2 (6 bases). This CDR3 has 11 amino acids. Germline CDR1 is SGDLS and CDR2 is YYNGEE. V was shortened by 7 bases and J by 9 bases, with 10 bases between the two germline ends.

V usage is TRBV3-1 (or the pseudogene TRBV3-2) and J usage is TRBJ1-2; D is undetermined. This CDR3 is built from 14 residues. Germline V gene sequence: CDR1 LGHDT, CDR2 YNNKEL (reference sequence). V lost 1 base and J lost 2, with 8 bases in between. CDR3 bases: TGTGCCAGCAGCCAAGTCCGCGGGAACTATGGCTACACCTTC. Encoded protein: CASSQVRGNYGYTF.

This chain uses TRBV15 with TRBJ2-5, with D possibly being TRBD1 (8 bases). Deletions cut 0 bases from V and 5 bases from J, with 19 bases between. The CDR3 spans 17 residues. Per the germline V gene, CDR1 is LNHNV and CDR2 is YYDKDF (reference sequence). CDR3 protein: CATSRDRNRGGGETQYF. DNA for the CDR3: TGTGCCACCAGCAGAGATCGGAACAGGGGGGGAGGCGAGACCCAGTACTTC.

This chain uses TRBV11-2 with TRBJ1-2; D call uncertain. The CDR3 totals 13 residues. With 1 base removed from V and 2 bases from J, the gap between germline ends came to 5 bases. Per germline, CDR1 SGHAT and CDR2 FQNNGV. The CDR3 nucleotides are TGTGCCAGCAGCTTAGTTCAAAACTATGGCTACACCTTC. It encodes CASSLVQNYGYTF. The variable domain in full, with the rest retrieved from reference TRBV11-2 and TRBJ1-2, is EAGVAQSPRYKIIEKRQSVAFWCNPISGHATLYWYQQILGQGPKLLIQFQNNGVVDDSQLPKDRFSAERLKGVDSTLKIQPAKLEDSAVYLCASSLVQNYGYTFGSGTRLTVV.

In this sample, this clone turned up once. The CDR3 DNA reads TGTGCCAGCAACTTGGACAGGCCCAGCAATCAGCCCCAGCATTTT. Its translation is CASNLDRPSNQPQHF. The V call is TRBV2, the J call TRBJ1-5, with 7 bases lining up with TRBD1. This CDR3 has 15 residues. V trimming: 7 bases; J trimming: 1 base; junction bases outside the gene matches: 7. In germline, CDR1 is SNHLY, CDR2 FYNNEI. Based on the CDR3 plus reference TRBV2 and TRBJ1-5, the full variable domain is EPEVTQTPSHQVTQMGQEVILRCVPISNHLYFYWYRQILGQKVEFLVSFYNNEISEKSEIFDDQFSVERPDGSNFTLKIRSTKLEDSAMYFCASNLDRPSNQPQHFGDGTRLSIL.

The chain uses TRBV25-1 and TRBJ1-1, with unresolved D. V was trimmed by 8 bases and J by 4 bases, leaving 17 bases between them. This CDR3 contains 14 residues. Germline V gene sequence: CDR1 MGHDK, CDR2 SYGVNS. In DNA form, the CDR3 reads TGTGCCAGCTCTTCCGCTCCCGCTACCACTGAAGCTTTCTTT. Protein: CASSSAPATTEAFF.

This chain connects TRBV29-1 to TRBJ2-7, with D perhaps TRBD2 (7 bases). V was cut by 7 bases and J by 2 bases, with 15 bases left in between. Germline V lookup: CDR1 SQVTM, CDR2 ANQGSEA. The CDR3 consists of 13 residues. Here the CDR3 DNA reads TGCAGCGGGGGGGCAGGGACTACCTACGAGCAGTACTTC. Translation gives CSGGAGTTYEQYF.

The gene calls are TRBV5-6 and TRBJ1-5; D is possibly TRBD1 (6 bases). Per germline, CDR1 SGHDT and CDR2 YYEEEE. This CDR3 is 16 amino acids long. V dropped 0 bases and J dropped 4 bases, with 14 bases sitting between them. CDR3 DNA sequence: TGTGCCAGCAGCTTGGCCAGGGGATTGAGGAATCAGCCCCAGCATTTT. Translating it yields CASSLARGLRNQPQHF.

The rearrangement links TRBV7-9 to TRBJ2-3; TRBD2 matches at 8 bases. Germline V gene lookup returns CDR1 SEHNR and CDR2 FQNEAQ (reference sequence). This CDR3 spans 15 amino acids. J lost 3 bases, V lost 5 bases, and 7 bases had no gene match. CDR3 protein: CASSARGGLTDTQYF. In DNA, the CDR3 is TGTGCCAGCAGCGCACGGGGGGGCTTAACAGATACGCAGTATTTT. Full variable domain (missing parts from reference TRBV7-9 and TRBJ2-3): DTGVSQNPRHKITKRGQNVTFRCDPISEHNRLYWYRQTLGQGPEFLTYFQNEAQLEKSRLLSDRFSAERPKGSFSTLEIQRTEQGDSAMYLCASSARGGLTDTQYFGPGTRLTVL.

The V gene is TRBV25-1, the J gene TRBJ1-2; 8 bases are shared with TRBD1. The ends lost 4 bases at V and 8 bases at J; junction bases unmatched: 12. CDR3 length equals 15 residues. Germline V gives CDR1 MGHDK, CDR2 SYGVNS. Here the CDR3 DNA reads TGTGCCAGCAGTGTAGGGTCGACAGGGGCTTCAGGCTACACCTTC. This translates into CASSVGSTGASGYTF.

The CDR3 protein is CASTPGERNTGELFF. In DNA form, the CDR3 reads TGTGCCAGCACCCCGGGGGAAAGGAACACCGGGGAGCTGTTTTTT. The chain recombines TRBV4-2 with TRBJ2-2, with D possibly being TRBD2 (6 bases). The germline V and J ends were trimmed by 7 bases and 1 base, with 13 bases remaining between them. Germline V gene data show CDR1 as LGHNA and CDR2 as YNFKEQ. The CDR3 length is 15 residues.

V usage is TRBV28 and J usage is TRBJ1-2, with 10 bases identical to TRBD1. Germline lookup yields CDR1 MDHEN and CDR2 SYDVKM. The CDR3 length is 15 residues. J was trimmed by 0 bases and V by 4 bases; bases with no gene match: 2. The CDR3 sequence: CASSSGQGANYGYTF. As DNA, the CDR3 is TGTGCCAGCAGTTCCGGACAGGGGGCTAACTATGGCTACACCTTC.

This clone has a single count. The chain uses TRBV5-8 and TRBJ2-7; 9 nucleotides align to TRBD1. The germline V gene encodes CDR1 SGHTS and CDR2 YDEGEE. Germline trimming cut 0 bases from V and 5 bases from J; bases unmatched to any gene: 6. This CDR3 has 15 amino acids. The CDR3 reads CASSLGDRASNEQYF. The CDR3 region has the DNA TGTGCCAGCAGCTTGGGGGACAGGGCTTCGAACGAGCAGTACTTC.

The J gene is TRBJ1-6, the V gene TRBV9; 7 nucleotides line up with TRBD1. CDR3 length: 16 residues. Germline CDR1 is SGDLS and CDR2 is YYNGEE. V shed 0 bases and J 9 bases; nucleotides not matched to a gene: 9. The CDR3 sequence: CASSVVEGAGGSPLHF. For the CDR3, the DNA is TGTGCCAGCAGCGTAGTGGAGGGGGCAGGTGGTTCACCCCTCCACTTT.

The CDR3 here is CASSQEQGAPNSPLHF. The CDR3 DNA is TGCGCCAGCAGCCAGGAACAGGGGGCGCCTAATTCACCCCTCCACTTT. J is TRBJ1-6 and V is TRBV4-1; 9 bases map to TRBD1. J lost 6 bases, V lost 3 bases, and 6 bases had no gene match. This CDR3 contains 16 residues. Germline CDR1 MGHRA, CDR2 YSYEKL.

The chain combines TRBV4-2 with TRBJ2-2; 12 bases are shared with TRBD2. The CDR3 runs 17 residues. Germline CDR1 LGHNA, CDR2 YNFKEQ. V lost 4 bases, J lost 8 bases, and 11 bases stayed unmatched. The CDR3 reads CASSPLAGGKAEGELFF. The CDR3 region has the DNA TGTGCCAGCAGCCCCCTAGCGGGGGGGAAAGCTGAGGGGGAGCTGTTTTTT.

V usage is TRBV27 and J usage is TRBJ2-7; 14 positions agree with TRBD2. J gave up 4 bases and V 4 bases, and 3 bases lay outside the gene matches. CDR3 length equals 15 residues. Germline CDR1 MNHEY, CDR2 SMNVEV (reference sequence). CDR3 bases: TGTGCCAGCAGTTCACGGACTAGCGGGGGGTACGAGCAGTACTTC. Its protein product is CASSSRTSGGYEQYF.

Only a few counts were recorded for this clone. This rearrangement joins TRBV7-9 to TRBJ1-1; D is undetermined. The CDR3 spans 13 residues. Between the trimmed V and J ends, which lost 1 base and 5 bases, there was a span of 8 bases. The germline V gene encodes CDR1 SEHNR and CDR2 FQNEAQ (reference sequence). Here the CDR3 reads CASSLESRTEAFF. CDR3 sequence (DNA): TGTGCCAGCAGCTTAGAAAGCAGGACTGAAGCTTTCTTT. Complete variable domain (other parts from reference TRBV7-9 and TRBJ1-1): DTGVSQNPRHKITKRGQNVTFRCDPISEHNRLYWYRQTLGQGPEFLTYFQNEAQLEKSRLLSDRFSAERPKGSFSTLEIQRTEQGDSAMYLCASSLESRTEAFFGQGTRLTVV.

This rearrangement joins TRBV5-1 to TRBJ1-5, with 11 bases aligning to TRBD1. V trimming: 4 bases; J trimming: 8 bases; junction bases outside the gene matches: 5. The CDR3 is 14 residues long. The germline V gene has CDR1 SGHRS and CDR2 YFSETQ. CDR3: CASSRTGGVEPQHF. Written as DNA, the CDR3 is TGCGCCAGCAGCCGGACAGGGGGCGTAGAGCCCCAGCATTTT.